Given below is one T cell receptor (beta chain) in context. Its target is unknown. The CDR3 extends over 12 amino acids. Germline-derived CDR1 and CDR2 are MDHEN and SYDVKM. V lost 1 base, J lost 4 bases, and 4 bases lay in between. This entry is derived from a study of response to subunit inactivated influenza vaccine. Whole-study results and caveats: Authors suggested seasonal influenza vaccinations each recruit few new T cells.

TCRdb reprocessed the RT-PCR reads via MiXCR and lists one record per CDR3 protein. Of 650,000 or so distinct CDR3 sequences in the sample, about 14% were seen once. The genes are TRBV28 and TRBJ1-1; D unclear. This sample comprised PBMCs from blood, obtained roughly 2 weeks before vaccination. The clonotype was recovered from a man aged 45-65 years who received an inactivated influenza vaccine. CDR3 residues: CASSLYSTEAFF. The DNA for the CDR3 is TGTGCCAGCAGTTTATACTCCACTGAAGCTTTCTTT.